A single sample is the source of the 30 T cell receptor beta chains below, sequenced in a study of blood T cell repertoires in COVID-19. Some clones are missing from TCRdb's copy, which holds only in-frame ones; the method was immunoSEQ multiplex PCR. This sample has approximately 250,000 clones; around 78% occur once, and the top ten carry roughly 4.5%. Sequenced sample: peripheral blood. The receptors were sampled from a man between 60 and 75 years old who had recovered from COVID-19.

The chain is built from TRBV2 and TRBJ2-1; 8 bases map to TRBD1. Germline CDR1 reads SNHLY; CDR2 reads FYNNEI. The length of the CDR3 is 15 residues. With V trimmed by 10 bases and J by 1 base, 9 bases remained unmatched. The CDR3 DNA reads TGTGCCACCAGGACAGGGAGCGGGTCCTACAATGAGCAGTTCTTC. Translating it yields CATRTGSGSYNEQFF. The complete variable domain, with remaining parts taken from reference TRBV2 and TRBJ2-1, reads EPEVTQTPSHQVTQMGQEVILRCVPISNHLYFYWYRQILGQKVEFLVSFYNNEISEKSEIFDDQFSVERPDGSNFTLKIRSTKLEDSAMYFCATRTGSGSYNEQFFGPGTRLTVL.

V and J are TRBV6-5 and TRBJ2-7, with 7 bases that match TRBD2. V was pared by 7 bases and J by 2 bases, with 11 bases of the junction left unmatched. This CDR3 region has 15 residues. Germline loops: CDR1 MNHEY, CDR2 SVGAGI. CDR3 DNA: TGTGCCAGCACCGGATGGGGTGCGGGGGCCTACGAGCAGTACTTC. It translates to CASTGWGAGAYEQYF.

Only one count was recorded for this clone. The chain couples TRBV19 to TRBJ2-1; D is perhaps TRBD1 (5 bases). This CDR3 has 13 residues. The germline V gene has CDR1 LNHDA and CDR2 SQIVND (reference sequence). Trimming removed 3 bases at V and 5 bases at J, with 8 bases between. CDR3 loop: CASSIGQNNEQFF. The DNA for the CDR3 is TGTGCCAGTAGTATTGGACAAAACAATGAGCAGTTCTTC.

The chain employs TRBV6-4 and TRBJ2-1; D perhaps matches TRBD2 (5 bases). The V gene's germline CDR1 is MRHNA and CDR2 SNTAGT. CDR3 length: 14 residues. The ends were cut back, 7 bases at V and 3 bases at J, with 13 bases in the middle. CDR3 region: CASKVSSSYNEQFF. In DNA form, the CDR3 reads TGTGCCAGCAAAGTATCTAGCAGCTACAATGAGCAGTTCTTC.

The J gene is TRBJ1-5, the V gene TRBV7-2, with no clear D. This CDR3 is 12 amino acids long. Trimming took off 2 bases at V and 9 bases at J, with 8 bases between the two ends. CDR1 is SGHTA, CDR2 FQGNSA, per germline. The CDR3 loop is CASSLLGRPQHF. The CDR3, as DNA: TGTGCCAGCAGCTTATTGGGCCGGCCCCAGCATTTT.

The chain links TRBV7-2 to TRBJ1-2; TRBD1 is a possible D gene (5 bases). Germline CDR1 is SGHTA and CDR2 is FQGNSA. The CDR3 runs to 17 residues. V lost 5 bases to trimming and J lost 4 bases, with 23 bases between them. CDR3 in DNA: TGTGCCAGCAGCCACCGGCCGGCAGCCTCAGGGTCCTATGGCTACACCTTC. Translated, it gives CASSHRPAASGSYGYTF. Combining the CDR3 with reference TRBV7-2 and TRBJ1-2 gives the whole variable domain GAGVSQSPSNKVTEKGKDVELRCDPISGHTALYWYRQSLGQGLEFLIYFQGNSAPDKSGLPSDRFSAERTGGSVSTLTIQRTQQEDSAVYLCASSHRPAASGSYGYTFGSGTRLTVV.

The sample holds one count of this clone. The CDR3 sequence is CASSLEGRDTEAFF. DNA of the CDR3: TGCGCCAGCAGCTTGGAAGGGAGGGACACTGAAGCTTTCTTT. The V gene is TRBV5-1, the J gene TRBJ1-1; D is undetermined. Germline CDR1 reads SGHRS; CDR2 reads YFSETQ. The CDR3 length is 14 residues. Trimming removed 0 bases from V and 3 bases from J, with 9 bases in between.

The CDR3 region is CASSPGTSGLSYNEQFF. CDR3 nucleotide sequence: TGTGCCAGCAGCCCCGGGACTAGCGGGCTTTCCTACAATGAGCAGTTCTTC. The rearrangement links TRBV27 to TRBJ2-1, with TRBD2 matching over 12 bases. The trim removed 6 bases at V and 1 base at J, leaving 7 bases unmatched. The CDR3 length is 17 residues. Germline loops: CDR1 MNHEY, CDR2 SMNVEV (reference sequence).

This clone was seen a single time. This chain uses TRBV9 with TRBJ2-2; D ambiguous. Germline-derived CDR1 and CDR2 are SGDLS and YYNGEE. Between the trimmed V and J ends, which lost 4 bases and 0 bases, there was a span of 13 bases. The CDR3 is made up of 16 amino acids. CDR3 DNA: TGTGCCAGCAGCCCCCGCGAACGGGCGAACACCGGGGAGCTGTTTTTT. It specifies CASSPRERANTGELFF. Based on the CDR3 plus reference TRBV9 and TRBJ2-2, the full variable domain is DSGVTQTPKHLITATGQRVTLRCSPRSGDLSVYWYQQSLDQGLQFLIQYYNGEERAKGNILERFSAQQFPDLHSELNLSSLELGDSALYFCASSPRERANTGELFFGEGSRLTVL.

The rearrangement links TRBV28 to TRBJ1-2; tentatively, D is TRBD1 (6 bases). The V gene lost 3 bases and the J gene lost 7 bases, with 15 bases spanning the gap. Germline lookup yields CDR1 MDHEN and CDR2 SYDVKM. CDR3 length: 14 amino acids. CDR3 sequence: CASSLSGAGGGYTF. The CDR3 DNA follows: TGTGCCAGCAGTTTGTCAGGGGCTGGCGGTGGCTACACCTTC.

CDR3 DNA sequence: TGTGCCAGCAGCGTAGTACAGGGGGCGCGCAATGAGCAGTTCTTC. Its protein is CASSVVQGARNEQFF. This chain uses TRBV9 with TRBJ2-1, with 9 bases that match TRBD1. This CDR3 region has 15 residues. V shed 0 bases and J 6 bases; nucleotides not matched to a gene: 4. CDR1 SGDLS and CDR2 YYNGEE come from the germline V gene.

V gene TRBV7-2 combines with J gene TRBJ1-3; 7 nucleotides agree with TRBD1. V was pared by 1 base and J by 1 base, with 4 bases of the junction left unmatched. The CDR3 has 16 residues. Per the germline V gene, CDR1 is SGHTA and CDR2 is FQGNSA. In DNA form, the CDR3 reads TGTGCCAGCAGCTTAGGACAGGGTTGGTCTGGAAACACCATATATTTT. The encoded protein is CASSLGQGWSGNTIYF.

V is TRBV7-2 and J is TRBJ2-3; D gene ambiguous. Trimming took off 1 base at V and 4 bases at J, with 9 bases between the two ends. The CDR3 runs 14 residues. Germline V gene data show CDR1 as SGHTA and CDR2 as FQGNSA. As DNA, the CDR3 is TGTGCCAGCAGCTTAGGGCTAGATTCAGATACGCAGTATTTT. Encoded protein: CASSLGLDSDTQYF.

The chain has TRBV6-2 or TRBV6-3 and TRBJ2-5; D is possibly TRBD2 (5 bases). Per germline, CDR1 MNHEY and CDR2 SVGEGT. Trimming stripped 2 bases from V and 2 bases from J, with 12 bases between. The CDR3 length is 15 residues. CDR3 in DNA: TGTGCCAGCAGTTACGGTCTAGCTCTTCAAGAGACCCAGTACTTC. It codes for CASSYGLALQETQYF.

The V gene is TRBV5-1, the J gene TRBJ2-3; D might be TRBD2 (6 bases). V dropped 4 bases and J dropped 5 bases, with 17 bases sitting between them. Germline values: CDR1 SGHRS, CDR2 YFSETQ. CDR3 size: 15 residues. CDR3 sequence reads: CASSPGTRRGDTQYF. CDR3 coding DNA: TGCGCCAGCAGCCCAGGGACTCGAAGAGGAGATACGCAGTATTTT.

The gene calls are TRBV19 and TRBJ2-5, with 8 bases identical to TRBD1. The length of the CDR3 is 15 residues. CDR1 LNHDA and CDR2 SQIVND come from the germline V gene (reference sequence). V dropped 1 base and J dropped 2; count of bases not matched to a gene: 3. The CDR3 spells CASSIGTGKQETQYF. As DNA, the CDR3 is TGTGCCAGTAGTATAGGGACAGGGAAACAAGAGACCCAGTACTTC.

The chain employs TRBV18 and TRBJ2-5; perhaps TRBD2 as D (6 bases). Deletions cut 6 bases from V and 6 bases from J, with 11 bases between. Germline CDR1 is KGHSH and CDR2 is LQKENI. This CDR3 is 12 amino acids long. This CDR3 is CASSPAGKTQYF. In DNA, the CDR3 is TGTGCCAGCTCCCCCGCGGGGAAGACCCAGTACTTC.

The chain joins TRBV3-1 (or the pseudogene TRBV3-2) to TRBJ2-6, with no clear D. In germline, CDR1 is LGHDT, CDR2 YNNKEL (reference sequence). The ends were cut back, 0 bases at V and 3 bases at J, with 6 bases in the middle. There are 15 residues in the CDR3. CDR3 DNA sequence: TGTGCCAGCAGCCAAGATCGGGTTGGGGCCAACGTCCTGACTTTC. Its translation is CASSQDRVGANVLTF.

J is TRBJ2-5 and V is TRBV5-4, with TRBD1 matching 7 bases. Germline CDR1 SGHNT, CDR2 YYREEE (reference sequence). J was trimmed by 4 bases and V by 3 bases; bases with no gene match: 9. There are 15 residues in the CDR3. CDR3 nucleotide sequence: TGTGCCAGCAGCTCCAAACAGGGGACCGCAGAGACCCAGTACTTC. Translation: CASSSKQGTAETQYF.

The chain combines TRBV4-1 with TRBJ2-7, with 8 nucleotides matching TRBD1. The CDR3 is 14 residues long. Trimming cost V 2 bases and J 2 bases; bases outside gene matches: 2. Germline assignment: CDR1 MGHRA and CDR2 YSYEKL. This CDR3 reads CASSQPGQAYEQYF. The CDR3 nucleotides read TGCGCCAGCAGCCAACCGGGACAGGCCTACGAGCAGTACTTC.

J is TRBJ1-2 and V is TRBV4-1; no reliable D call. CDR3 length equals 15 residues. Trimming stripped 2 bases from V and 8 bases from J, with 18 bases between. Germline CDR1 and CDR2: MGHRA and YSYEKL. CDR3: CASSQHTTTLGGYTF. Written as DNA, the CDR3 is TGCGCCAGCAGCCAACACACGACCACCCTAGGAGGCTACACCTTC.

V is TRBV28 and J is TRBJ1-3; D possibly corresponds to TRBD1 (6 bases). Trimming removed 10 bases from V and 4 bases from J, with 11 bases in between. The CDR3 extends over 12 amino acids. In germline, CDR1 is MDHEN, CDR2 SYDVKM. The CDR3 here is CAIQGYGNTIYF. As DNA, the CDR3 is TGTGCCATACAGGGATACGGAAACACCATATATTTT.

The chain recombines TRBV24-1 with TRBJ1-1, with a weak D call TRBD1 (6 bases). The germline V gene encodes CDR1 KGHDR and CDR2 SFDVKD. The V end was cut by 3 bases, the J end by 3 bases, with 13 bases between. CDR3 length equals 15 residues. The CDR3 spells CATSDHTGSHTEAFF. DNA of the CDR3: TGTGCCACCAGTGATCATACAGGGTCCCACACTGAAGCTTTCTTT.

The CDR3 protein is CASSPVLGLAGRSDTQYF. CDR3 in DNA: TGTGCCAGCAGCCCCGTTCTTGGACTAGCGGGGCGGTCAGATACGCAGTATTTT. V and J are TRBV7-9 and TRBJ2-3, with 12 bases fitting TRBD2. J was trimmed by 4 bases and V by 5 bases; bases with no gene match: 13. The germline V gene encodes CDR1 SEHNR and CDR2 FQNEAQ (reference sequence). The CDR3 loop spans 18 amino acids.

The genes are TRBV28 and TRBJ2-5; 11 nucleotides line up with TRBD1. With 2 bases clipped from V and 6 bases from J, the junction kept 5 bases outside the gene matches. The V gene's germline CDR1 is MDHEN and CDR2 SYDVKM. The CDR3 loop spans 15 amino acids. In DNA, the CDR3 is TGTGCCAGCAGTTTACCCGGGACAGGGGGGCAGACCCAGTACTTC. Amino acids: CASSLPGTGGQTQYF.

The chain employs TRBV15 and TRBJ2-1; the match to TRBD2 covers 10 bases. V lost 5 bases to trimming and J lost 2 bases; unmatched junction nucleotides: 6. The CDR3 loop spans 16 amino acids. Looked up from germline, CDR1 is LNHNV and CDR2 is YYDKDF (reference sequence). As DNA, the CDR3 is TGTGCCACCAGCGGACGGACTAGCGGAACCTACAATGAGCAGTTCTTC. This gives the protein CATSGRTSGTYNEQFF.

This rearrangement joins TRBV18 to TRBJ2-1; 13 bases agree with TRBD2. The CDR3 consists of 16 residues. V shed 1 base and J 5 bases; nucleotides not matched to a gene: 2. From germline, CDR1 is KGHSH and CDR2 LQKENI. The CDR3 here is CASSPRLAGGDNEQFF. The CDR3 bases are TGTGCCAGCTCACCACGACTAGCGGGGGGTGACAATGAGCAGTTCTTC.

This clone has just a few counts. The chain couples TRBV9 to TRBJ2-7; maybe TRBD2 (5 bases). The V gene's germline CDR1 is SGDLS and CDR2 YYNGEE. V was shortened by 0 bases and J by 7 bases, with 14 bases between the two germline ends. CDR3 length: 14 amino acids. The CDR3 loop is CASSVELAPGEQYF. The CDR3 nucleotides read TGTGCCAGCAGCGTAGAATTGGCCCCGGGGGAGCAGTACTTC. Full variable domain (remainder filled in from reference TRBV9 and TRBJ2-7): DSGVTQTPKHLITATGQRVTLRCSPRSGDLSVYWYQQSLDQGLQFLIQYYNGEERAKGNILERFSAQQFPDLHSELNLSSLELGDSALYFCASSVELAPGEQYFGPGTRLTVT.

The CDR3 loop is CASSPQTGRSSGNTIYF. The CDR3 DNA reads TGCGCCAGCAGCCCCCAGACAGGACGAAGCTCTGGAAACACCATATATTTT. The V gene is TRBV5-1, the J gene TRBJ1-3, with D possibly matching TRBD1 (6 bases). In germline, CDR1 is SGHRS, CDR2 YFSETQ. This CDR3 comprises 17 residues. Deletions cut 4 bases from V and 0 bases from J, with 17 bases between.

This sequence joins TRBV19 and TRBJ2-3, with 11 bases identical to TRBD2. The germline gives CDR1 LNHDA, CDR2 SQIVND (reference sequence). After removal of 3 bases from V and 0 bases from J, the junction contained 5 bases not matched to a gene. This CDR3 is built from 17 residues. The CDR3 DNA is TGTGCCAGTAGTATCGGGCTAGCGGGGGGTAGCACAGATACGCAGTATTTT. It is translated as CASSIGLAGGSTDTQYF.